Following are 2 T cell receptor beta chains from one sample sequenced in a study of CD8+ T cells in alopecia areata. Following RNA extraction, reverse transcription yielded cDNA that acted as the sequencing template. Measured with immunoSEQ multiplex PCR; TCRdb has only the in-frame clones, and not every one. The sample lists some 120,000 clones, none appearing once, the ten largest making up about 18%. Sequencing was performed on lesional skin. The source is a C3H/HeJ mouse with alopecia areata. For the strain, the MHC haplotype given is H2-k.

This clone was found many times. Genes here carry mouse names. CDR3 DNA, as far as it was read: TGTGCCAGCAGTCCCGGGACTGGGGCCTATAACTATGCT. Protein product: CASSPGTGAYNYA. The whole CDR3 sequence is CASSPGTGAYNYAEQFF. The chain has TRBV14 and TRBJ2-1; 10 bases map to TRBD2. Read data end 4 residues before the CDR3 end; the end is taken from the germline J gene. Per germline, CDR1 SGHDT and CDR2 FRDEAV. V dropped 4 bases and J dropped 0; count of bases not matched to a gene: 7. The CDR3 spans 17 residues. Full variable domain (outside the CDR3, taken from reference TRBV14 and TRBJ2-1): EAGVTQSPRYAVLQEGQAVSFWCDPISGHDTLYWYQQPRDQGPQLLVYFRDEAVIDNSQLPSDRFSAVRPKGTNSTLKIQSAKQGDTATYLCASSPGTGAYNYAEQFFGPGTRLTVL.

This clone was recorded at least ten times. Mouse germline and gene names are used. The read comes to an end 4 residues before the CDR3 does, leaving the germline J gene to fill in the end. This rearrangement joins TRBV19 to TRBJ1-1; TRBD1 matches at 7 bases. Germline CDR1 reads FNHDT; CDR2 reads SITEND (reference sequence). CDR3 size: 14 residues. The V and J ends lost 0 bases and 4 bases, in that order; junction bases with no gene match: 3. The part of the CDR3 DNA that was read is TGTGCCAGCAGTATAGAAGGGGGCGGCACA. Protein product: CASSIEGGGT. The entire CDR3 is CASSIEGGGTEVFF.